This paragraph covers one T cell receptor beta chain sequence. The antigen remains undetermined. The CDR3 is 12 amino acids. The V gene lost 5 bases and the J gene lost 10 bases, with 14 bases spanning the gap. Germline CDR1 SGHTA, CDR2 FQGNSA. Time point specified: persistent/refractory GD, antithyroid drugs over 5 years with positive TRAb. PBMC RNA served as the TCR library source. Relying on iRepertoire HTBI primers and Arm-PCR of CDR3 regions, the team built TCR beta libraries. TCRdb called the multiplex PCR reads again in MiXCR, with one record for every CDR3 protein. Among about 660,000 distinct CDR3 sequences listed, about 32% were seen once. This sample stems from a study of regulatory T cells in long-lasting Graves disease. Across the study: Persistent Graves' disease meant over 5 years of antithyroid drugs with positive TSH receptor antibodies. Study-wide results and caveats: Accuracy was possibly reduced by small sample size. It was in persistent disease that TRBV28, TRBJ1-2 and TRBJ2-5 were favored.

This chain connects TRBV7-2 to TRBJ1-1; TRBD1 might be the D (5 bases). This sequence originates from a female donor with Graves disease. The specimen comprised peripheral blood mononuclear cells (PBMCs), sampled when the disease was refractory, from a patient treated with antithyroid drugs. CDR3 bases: TGTGCCAGCAGCAGACGGGGGGGTGGAGCTTTCTTT. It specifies CASSRRGGGAFF.